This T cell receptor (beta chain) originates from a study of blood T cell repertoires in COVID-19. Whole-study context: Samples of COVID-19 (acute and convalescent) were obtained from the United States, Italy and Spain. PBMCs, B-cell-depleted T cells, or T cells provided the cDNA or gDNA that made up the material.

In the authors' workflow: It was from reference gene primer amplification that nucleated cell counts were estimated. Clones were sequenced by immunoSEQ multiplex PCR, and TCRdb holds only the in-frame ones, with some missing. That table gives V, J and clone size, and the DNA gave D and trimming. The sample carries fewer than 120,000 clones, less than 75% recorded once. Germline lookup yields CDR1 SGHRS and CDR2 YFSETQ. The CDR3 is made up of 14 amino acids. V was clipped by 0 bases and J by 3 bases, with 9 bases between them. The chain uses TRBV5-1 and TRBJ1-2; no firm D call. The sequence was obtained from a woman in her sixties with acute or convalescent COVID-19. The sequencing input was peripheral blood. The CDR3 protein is CASSLGQGDYGYTF. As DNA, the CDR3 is TGCGCCAGCAGCTTGGGACAAGGCGACTATGGCTACACCTTC.